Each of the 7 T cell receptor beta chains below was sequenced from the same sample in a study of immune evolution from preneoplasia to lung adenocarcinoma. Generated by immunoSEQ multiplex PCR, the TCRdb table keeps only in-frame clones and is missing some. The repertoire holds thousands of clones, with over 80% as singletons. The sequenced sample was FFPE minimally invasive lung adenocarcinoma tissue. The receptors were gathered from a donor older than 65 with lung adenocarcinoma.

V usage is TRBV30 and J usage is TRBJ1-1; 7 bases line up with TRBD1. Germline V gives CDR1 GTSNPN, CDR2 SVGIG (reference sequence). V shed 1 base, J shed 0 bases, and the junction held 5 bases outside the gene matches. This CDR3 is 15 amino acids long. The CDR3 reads CAWSGHRGMNTEAFF. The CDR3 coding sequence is TGTGCCTGGAGTGGACACAGGGGTATGAACACTGAAGCTTTCTTT.

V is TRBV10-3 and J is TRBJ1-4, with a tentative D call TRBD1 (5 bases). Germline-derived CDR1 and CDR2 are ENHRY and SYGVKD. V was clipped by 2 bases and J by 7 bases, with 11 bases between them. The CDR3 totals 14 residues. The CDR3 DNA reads TGTGCCATCAGTGAGGGAGGGGTGGCTGAAAAACTGTTTTTT. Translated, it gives CAISEGGVAEKLFF.

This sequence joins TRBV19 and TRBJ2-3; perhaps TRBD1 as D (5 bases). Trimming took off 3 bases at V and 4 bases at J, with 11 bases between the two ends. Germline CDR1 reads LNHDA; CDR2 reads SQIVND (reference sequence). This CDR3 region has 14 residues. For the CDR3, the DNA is TGTGCCAGTAGTATCGGCAGGGAATCAGATACGCAGTATTTT. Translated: CASSIGRESDTQYF.

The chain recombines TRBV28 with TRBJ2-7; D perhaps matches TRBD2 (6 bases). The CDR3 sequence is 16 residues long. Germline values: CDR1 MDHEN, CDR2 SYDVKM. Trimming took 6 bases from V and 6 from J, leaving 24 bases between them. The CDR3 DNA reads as TGTGCCAGCAGGACCCCTGGGGGAGGCTATTTATCCGAGCAGTACTTC. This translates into CASRTPGGGYLSEQYF.

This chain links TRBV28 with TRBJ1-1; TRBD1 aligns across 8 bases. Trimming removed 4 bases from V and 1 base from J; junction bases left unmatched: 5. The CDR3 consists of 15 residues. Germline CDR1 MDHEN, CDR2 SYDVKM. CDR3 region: CASSSGGTGNTEAFF. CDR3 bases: TGTGCCAGCAGTTCGGGGGGGACAGGGAACACTGAAGCTTTCTTT.

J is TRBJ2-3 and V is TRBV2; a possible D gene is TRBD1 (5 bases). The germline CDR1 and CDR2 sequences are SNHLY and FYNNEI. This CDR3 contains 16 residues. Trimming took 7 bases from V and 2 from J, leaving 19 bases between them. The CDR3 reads CASIHSRQIITDTQYF. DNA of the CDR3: TGTGCCAGCATTCATTCGAGACAGATTATCACAGATACGCAGTATTTT. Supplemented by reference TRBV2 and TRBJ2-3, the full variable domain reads EPEVTQTPSHQVTQMGQEVILRCVPISNHLYFYWYRQILGQKVEFLVSFYNNEISEKSEIFDDQFSVERPDGSNFTLKIRSTKLEDSAMYFCASIHSRQIITDTQYFGPGTRLTVL.

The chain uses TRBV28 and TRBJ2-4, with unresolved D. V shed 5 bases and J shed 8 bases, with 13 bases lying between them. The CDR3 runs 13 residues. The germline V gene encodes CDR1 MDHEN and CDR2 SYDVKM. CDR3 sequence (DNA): TGTGCCAGCAGTACCTATTACTTGGACATTCAGTACTTC. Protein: CASSTYYLDIQYF. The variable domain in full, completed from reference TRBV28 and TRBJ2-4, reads DVKVTQSSRYLVKRTGEKVFLECVQDMDHENMFWYRQDPGLGLRLIYFSYDVKMKEKGDIPEGYSVSREKKERFSLILESASTNQTSMYLCASSTYYLDIQYFGAGTRLSVL.